This T cell receptor beta chain is from a study of monozygotic twins with inflammatory bowel disease. CDR1 and CDR2 from the germline V gene are LGHNA and YNFKEQ. This CDR3 is built from 16 residues. TCRdb reprocessed the 5' RACE reads, with one entry per CDR3 protein and no DNA. The listing records approximately 300,000 distinct CDR3 sequences. The sequence was collected from a human donor with ulcerative colitis or Crohn's disease, or a healthy co-twin of an affected twin (not recorded which). V usage is TRBV4-2 and J usage is TRBJ2-2; TCRdb calls TRBD1, which cannot be checked without DNA. The sample taken for sequencing was blood. CDR3 protein: CASSQELGAPIGELFF.